This T cell receptor beta chain is from a study of blood T cell repertoires in COVID-19. Germline CDR1 and CDR2: MGHRA and YSYEKL. The CDR3 totals 16 residues. V was pared by 0 bases and J by 5 bases, with 16 bases between. Cohort 3 recovery required two negative PCRs, clearance, or symptom resolution. Method: immunoSEQ multiplex PCR; TCRdb's copy keeps in-frame clones and lacks some. In the table there are approximately 200,000 clones, approximately 85% of which are singletons. The clonotype comes from a man in his forties who had recovered from COVID-19. The chain joins TRBV4-1 to TRBJ1-2; the D is unclear. The sequenced sample was PBMCs or T cells enriched from blood (not recorded which). The CDR3 region has the DNA TGCGCCAGCAGCCAAGATCACCCGGGAGTTGGGTATGGCTACACCTTC. Translated: CASSQDHPGVGYGYTF.